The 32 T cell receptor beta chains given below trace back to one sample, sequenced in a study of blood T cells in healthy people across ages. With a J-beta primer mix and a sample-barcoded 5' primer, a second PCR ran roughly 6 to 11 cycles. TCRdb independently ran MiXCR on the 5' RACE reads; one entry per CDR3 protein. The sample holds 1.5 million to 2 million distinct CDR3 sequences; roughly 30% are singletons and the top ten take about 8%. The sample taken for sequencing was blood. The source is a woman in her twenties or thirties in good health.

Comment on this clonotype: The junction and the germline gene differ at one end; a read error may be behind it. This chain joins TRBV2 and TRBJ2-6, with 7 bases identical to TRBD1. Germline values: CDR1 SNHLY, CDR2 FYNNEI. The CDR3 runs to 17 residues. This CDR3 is CVSSSDRPGSGANVLTF. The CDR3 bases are TGTGTCAGCAGTTCGGACAGGCCAGGATCTGGGGCCAACGTCCTGACTTTC.

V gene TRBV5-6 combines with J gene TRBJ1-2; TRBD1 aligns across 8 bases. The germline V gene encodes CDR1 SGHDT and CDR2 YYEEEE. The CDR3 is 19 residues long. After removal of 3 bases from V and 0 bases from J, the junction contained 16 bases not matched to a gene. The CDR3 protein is CASSSSPGQGLTANYGYTF. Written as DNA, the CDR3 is TGTGCCAGCAGCTCGTCCCCTGGACAGGGCCTGACTGCTAACTATGGCTACACCTTC. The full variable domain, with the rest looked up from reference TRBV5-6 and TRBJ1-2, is DAGVTQSPTHLIKTRGQQVTLRCSPKSGHDTVSWYQQALGQGPQFIFQYYEEEERQRGNFPDRFSGHQFPNYSSELNVNALLLGDSALYLCASSSSPGQGLTANYGYTFGSGTRLTVV.

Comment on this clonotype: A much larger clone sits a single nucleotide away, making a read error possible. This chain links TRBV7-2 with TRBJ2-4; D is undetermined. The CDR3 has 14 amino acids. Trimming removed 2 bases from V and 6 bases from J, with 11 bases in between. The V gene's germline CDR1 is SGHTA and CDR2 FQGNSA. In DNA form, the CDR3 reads TGTGCCAGCAGCTTACGGCTAGTGGCAAACATTCAGTACTTC. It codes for CASSLRLVANIQYF.

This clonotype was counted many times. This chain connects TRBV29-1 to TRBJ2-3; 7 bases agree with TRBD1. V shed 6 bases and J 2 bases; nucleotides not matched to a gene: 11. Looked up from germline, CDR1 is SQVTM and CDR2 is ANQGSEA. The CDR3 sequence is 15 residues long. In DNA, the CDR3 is TGCAGCGTGACATGGGACAGCAGACTCACAGATACGCAGTATTTT. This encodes CSVTWDSRLTDTQYF.

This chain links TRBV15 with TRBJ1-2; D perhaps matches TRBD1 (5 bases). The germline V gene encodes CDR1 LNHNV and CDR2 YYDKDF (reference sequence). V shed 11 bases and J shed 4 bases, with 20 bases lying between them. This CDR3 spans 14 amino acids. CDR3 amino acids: CAASGTPSGYGYTF. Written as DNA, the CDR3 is TGTGCCGCCTCCGGGACCCCGTCGGGCTATGGCTACACCTTC.

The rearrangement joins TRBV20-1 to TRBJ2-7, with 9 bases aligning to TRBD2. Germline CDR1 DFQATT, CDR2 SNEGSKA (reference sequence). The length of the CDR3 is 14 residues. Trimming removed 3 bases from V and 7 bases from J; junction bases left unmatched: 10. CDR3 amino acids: CSARTSGPYNEQYF. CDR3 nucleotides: TGCAGTGCTAGGACTAGCGGCCCCTACAATGAGCAGTACTTC.

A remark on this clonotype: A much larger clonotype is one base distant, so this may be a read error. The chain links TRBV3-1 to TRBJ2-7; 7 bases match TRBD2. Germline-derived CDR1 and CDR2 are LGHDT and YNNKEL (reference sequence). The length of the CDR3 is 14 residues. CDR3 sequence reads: CASNQGASGYEQYF. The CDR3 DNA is TGTGCCAGCAACCAAGGGGCTAGCGGATACGAGCAGTACTTC.

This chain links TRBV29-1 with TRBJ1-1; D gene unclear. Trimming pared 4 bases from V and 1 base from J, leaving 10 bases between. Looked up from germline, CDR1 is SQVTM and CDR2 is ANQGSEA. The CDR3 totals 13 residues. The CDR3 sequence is CSVVPGKNTEAFF. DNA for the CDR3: TGCAGCGTTGTCCCGGGAAAGAACACTGAAGCTTTCTTT.

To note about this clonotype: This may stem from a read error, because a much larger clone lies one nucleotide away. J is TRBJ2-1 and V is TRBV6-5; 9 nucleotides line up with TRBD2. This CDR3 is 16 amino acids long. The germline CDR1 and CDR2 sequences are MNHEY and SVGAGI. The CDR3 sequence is CVSSYSSGIGFHEQFF. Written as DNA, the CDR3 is TGTGTCAGCAGTTACTCTAGCGGGATCGGGTTCCATGAGCAGTTCTTC.

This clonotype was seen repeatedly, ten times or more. CDR3 amino acids: CASSLAEVVGIQYF. The CDR3 bases are TGTGCCAGCAGCTTAGCGGAGGTTGTAGGCATTCAGTACTTC. V usage is TRBV7-2 and J usage is TRBJ2-4, with D possibly being TRBD2 (5 bases). V lost 0 bases to trimming and J lost 9 bases, with 12 bases between them. CDR3 length equals 14 residues. CDR1 and CDR2 (germline): SGHTA, FQGNSA.

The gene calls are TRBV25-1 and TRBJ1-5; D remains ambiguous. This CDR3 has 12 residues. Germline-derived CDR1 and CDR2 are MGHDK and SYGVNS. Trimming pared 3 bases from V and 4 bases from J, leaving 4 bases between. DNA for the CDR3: TGTGCCAGCAGTGATAAGAATCAGCCCCAGCATTTT. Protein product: CASSDKNQPQHF. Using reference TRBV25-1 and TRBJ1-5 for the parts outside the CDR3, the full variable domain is EADIYQTPRYLVIGTGKKITLECSQTMGHDKMYWYQQDPGMELHLIHYSYGVNSTEKGDLSSESTVSRIRTEHFPLTLESARPSHTSQYLCASSDKNQPQHFGDGTRLSIL.

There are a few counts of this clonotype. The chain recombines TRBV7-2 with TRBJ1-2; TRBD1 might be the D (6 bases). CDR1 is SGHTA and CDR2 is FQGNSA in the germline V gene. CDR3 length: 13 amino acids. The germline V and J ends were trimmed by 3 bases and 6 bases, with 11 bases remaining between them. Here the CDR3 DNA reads TGTGCCAGCAGCTTTAGGGGGTCTGATGGCTACACCTTC. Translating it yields CASSFRGSDGYTF.

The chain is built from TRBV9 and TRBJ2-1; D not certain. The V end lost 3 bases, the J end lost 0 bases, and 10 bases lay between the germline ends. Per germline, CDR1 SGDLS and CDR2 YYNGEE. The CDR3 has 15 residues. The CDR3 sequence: CASSAVSYSYNEQFF. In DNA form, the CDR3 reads TGTGCCAGCAGCGCTGTGAGTTACTCCTACAATGAGCAGTTCTTC.

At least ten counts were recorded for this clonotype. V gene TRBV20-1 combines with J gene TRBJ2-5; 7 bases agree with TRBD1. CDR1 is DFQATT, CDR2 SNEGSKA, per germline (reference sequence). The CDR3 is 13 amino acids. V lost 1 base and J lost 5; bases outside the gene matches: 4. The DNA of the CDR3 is TGCAGTGCTAGAGTGAGGGGGCGGGAGACCCAGTACTTC. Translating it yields CSARVRGRETQYF.

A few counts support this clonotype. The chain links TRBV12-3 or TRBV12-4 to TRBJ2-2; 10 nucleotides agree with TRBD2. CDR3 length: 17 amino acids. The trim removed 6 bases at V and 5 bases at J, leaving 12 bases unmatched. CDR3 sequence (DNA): TGTGCCAGCAGACCCCCTAGCGGGGGCGGCGGAACCGGGGAGCTGTTTTTT. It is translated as CASRPPSGGGGTGELFF.

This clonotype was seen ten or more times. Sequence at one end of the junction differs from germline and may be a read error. CDR3 bases: TGTGCCAGCAGTCTCACTAGCGGGTCCTACAATGAGCAGTTCTTC. Translated, it gives CASSLTSGSYNEQFF. V usage is TRBV5-1 and J usage is TRBJ2-1; 9 bases are shared with TRBD2. CDR3 length equals 15 residues. Germline V lookup: CDR1 SGHRS, CDR2 YFSETQ.

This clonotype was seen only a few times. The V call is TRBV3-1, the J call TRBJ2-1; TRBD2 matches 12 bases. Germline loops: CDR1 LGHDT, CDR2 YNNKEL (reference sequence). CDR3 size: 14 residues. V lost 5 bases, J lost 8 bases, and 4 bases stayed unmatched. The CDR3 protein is CASSARTSGDEQFF. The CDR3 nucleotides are TGTGCCAGCAGCGCCCGGACTAGCGGGGATGAGCAGTTCTTC.

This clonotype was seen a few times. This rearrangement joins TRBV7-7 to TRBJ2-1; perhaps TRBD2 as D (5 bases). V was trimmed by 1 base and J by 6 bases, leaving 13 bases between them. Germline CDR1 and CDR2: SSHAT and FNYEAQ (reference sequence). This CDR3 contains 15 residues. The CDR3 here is CASSLEVGAANEQFF. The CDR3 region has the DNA TGTGCCAGCAGCTTAGAGGTTGGAGCGGCCAATGAGCAGTTCTTC.

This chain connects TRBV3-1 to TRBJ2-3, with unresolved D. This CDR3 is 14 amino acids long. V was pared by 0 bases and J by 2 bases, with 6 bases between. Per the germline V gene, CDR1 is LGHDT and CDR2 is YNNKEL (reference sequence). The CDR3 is CASSQDPYTDTQYF. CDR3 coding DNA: TGTGCCAGCAGCCAAGATCCCTACACAGATACGCAGTATTTT.

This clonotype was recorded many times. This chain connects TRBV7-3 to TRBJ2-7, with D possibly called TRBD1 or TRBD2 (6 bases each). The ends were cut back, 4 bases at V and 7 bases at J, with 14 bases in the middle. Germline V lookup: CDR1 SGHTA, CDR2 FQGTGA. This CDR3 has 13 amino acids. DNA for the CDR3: TGTGCCAGCAGCTCTGGGGGGCCCCTTGAGCAGTACTTC. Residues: CASSSGGPLEQYF.

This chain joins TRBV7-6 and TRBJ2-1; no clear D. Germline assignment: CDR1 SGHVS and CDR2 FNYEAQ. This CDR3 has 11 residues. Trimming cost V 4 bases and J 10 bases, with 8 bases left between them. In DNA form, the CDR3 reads TGTGCCAGCAGCTCAGGCTGGGAGCAGTTCTTC. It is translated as CASSSGWEQFF.

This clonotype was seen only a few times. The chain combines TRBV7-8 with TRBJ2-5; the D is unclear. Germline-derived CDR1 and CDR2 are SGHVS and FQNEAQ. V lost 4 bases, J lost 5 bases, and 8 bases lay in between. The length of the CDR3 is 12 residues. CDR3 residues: CASSSRPETQYF. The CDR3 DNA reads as TGTGCCAGCAGCTCCAGACCTGAGACCCAGTACTTC. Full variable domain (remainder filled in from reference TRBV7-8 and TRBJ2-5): GAGVSQSPRYKVAKRGQDVALRCDPISGHVSLFWYQQALGQGPEFLTYFQNEAQLDKSGLPSDRFFAERPEGSVSTLKIQRTQQEDSAVYLCASSSRPETQYFGPGTRLLVL.

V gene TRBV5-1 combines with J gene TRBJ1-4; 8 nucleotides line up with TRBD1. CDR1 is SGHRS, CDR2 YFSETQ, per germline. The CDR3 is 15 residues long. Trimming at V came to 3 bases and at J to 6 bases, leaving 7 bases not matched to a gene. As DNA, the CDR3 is TGCGCCAGCAGCTCCTTGACAGGGGAGGATGAAAAACTGTTTTTT. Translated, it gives CASSSLTGEDEKLFF.

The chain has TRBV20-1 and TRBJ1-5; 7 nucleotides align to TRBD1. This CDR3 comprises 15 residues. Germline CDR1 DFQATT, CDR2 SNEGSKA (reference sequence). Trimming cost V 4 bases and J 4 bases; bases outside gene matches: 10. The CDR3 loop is CSAIGRDSLNQPQHF. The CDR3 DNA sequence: TGCAGTGCTATCGGCCGGGACAGTCTTAATCAGCCCCAGCATTTT.

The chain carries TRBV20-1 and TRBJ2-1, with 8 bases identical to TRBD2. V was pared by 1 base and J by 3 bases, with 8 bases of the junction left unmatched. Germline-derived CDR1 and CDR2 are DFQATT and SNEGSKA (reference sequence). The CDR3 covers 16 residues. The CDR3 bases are TGCAGTGCTAGAGGCCTGACTAGCGCTATCTACAATGAGCAGTTCTTC. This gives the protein CSARGLTSAIYNEQFF.

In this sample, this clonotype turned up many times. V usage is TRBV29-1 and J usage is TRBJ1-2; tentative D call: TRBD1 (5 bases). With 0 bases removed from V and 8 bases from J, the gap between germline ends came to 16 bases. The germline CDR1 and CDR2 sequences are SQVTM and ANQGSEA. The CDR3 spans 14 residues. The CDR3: CSVEDLAGGYGYTF. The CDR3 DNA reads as TGCAGCGTTGAAGATCTGGCGGGGGGGTACGGCTACACCTTC.

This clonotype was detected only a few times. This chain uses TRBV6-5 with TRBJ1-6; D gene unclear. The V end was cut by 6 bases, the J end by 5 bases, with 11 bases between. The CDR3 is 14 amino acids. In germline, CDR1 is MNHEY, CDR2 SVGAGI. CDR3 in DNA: TGTGCCAGCAGGACTCGGGTCAATAATTCACCCCTCCACTTT. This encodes CASRTRVNNSPLHF.

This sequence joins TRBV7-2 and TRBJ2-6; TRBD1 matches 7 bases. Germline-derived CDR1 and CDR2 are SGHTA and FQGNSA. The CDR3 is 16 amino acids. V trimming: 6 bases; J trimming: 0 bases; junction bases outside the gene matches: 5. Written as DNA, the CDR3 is TGTGCCAGCAGACGAACAGGGGTCTCTGGGGCCAACGTCCTGACTTTC. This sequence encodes CASRRTGVSGANVLTF.

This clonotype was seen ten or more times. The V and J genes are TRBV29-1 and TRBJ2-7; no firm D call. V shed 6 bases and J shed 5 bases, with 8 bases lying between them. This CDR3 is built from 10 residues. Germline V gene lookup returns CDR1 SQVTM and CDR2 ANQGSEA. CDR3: CSVQDHEQYF. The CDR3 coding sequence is TGCAGCGTCCAAGACCACGAGCAGTACTTC.

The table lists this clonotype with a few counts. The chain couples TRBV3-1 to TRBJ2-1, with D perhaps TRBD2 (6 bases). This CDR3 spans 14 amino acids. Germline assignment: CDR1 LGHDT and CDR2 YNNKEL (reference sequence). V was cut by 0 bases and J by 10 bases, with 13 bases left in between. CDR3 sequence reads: CASSQDRRAGEQFF. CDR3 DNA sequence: TGTGCCAGCAGCCAAGATCGACGGGCGGGGGAGCAGTTCTTC.

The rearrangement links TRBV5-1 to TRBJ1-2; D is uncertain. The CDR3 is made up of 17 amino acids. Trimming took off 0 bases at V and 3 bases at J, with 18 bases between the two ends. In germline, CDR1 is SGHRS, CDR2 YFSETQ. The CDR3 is CASSLEGTVGLDYGYTF. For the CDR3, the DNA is TGCGCCAGCAGCTTGGAGGGCACGGTCGGTTTAGACTATGGCTACACCTTC.

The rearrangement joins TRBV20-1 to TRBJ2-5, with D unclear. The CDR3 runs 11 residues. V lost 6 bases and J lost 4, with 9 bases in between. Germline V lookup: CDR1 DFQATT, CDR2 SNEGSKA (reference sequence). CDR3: CSAHKAETQYF. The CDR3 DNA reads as TGCAGTGCCCATAAGGCAGAGACCCAGTACTTC.